The present entry profiles one T cell receptor (beta chain) with its context. This record belongs to a study of blood T cell repertoires in COVID-19. Overall study: From T cells, B-cell-depleted T cells, or PBMCs came the material, which was cDNA or gDNA.

In the authors' workflow: Amplification of reference gene primers was used by the study to estimate nucleated cell counts. TCRdb keeps only in-frame clones here, not all; method: immunoSEQ multiplex PCR. V, J and clone size are taken as reported in that table, and D and trimming were inferred from the DNA itself. The sample has 200,000 to 250,000 clones; about 85% are singletons. The CDR3 extends over 14 amino acids. Germline CDR1 and CDR2: SGHNT and YYREEE (reference sequence). Trimming took 0 bases from V and 8 from J, leaving 14 bases between them. Sequences were obtained from PBMCs or T cells enriched from blood (not recorded which). J is TRBJ1-2 and V is TRBV5-4, with D uncertain. This clonotype was obtained from a man aged 30 to 39 who had recovered from COVID-19. CDR3 sequence: CASSLAGGLFGYTF. The CDR3 region has the DNA TGTGCCAGCAGCTTGGCTGGAGGGTTATTCGGCTACACCTTC.